This is a list of T cell receptor beta chains from one sample in a study of cytomegalovirus exposure and HLA in healthy donors. TCRdb keeps only in-frame clones here, not all; method: immunoSEQ multiplex PCR. This table has 150,000 to 180,000 clones, more than 75% appearing once. What was sequenced was PBMCs. The origin of the receptors is a man under 40 in good health and CMV-seropositive. The CDR3 runs from the conserved cysteine through the conserved F or W. D genes are given only for firm matches. Clone size is given for some rows only: seen once, a few or many times, or a class if the clone is expanded.

. TRBJ2-3 TRBV7-2 TRBD2 TGTGCCAGCAGCTTAGTAAGGCGGGAGAACACAGATACGCAGTATTTT CASSLVRRENTDTQYF
. TRBJ1-2 TRBV28 TRBD1 TGTGCCAGCAGTCTGACAGGGGAGTTGAATGGCTACACCTTC CASSLTGELNGYTF
few TRBJ2-1 TRBV7-3 TRBD2 TGTGCCAGCAGCTTAACTGGGGGCGGGAGGGATGAGCAGTTCTTC CASSLTGGGRDEQFF
few TRBJ2-5 TRBV2 TRBD2 TGTGCCGCCAGGGGTAGCGGGAGGATGGAGACCCAGTACTTC CAARGSGRMETQYF
. TRBJ1-6 TRBV28 . TGTGCCAGCAGCCGCGACAGGCTGGGCTCACCCCTCCACTTT CASSRDRLGSPLHF
. TRBJ2-3 TRBV6-5 . TGTGCCAGCAGTTACTCTGAGGGTTTAAAAGATACGCAGTATTTT CASSYSEGLKDTQYF
few TRBJ2-7 TRBV7-2 . TGTGCCAGCAGCTTAGCAGCGGGTTTCTACGAGCAGTACTTC CASSLAAGFYEQYF
. TRBJ2-5 TRBV5-1 . TGCGCCAGCAGCTTGGGCTTCTCCGGGGAGACCCAGTACTTC CASSLGFSGETQYF
. TRBJ2-7 TRBV9 TRBD2 TGTGCCAGCAGCGTAGCGGGAGGGCCCGACTACGAGCAGTACTTC CASSVAGGPDYEQYF
. TRBJ2-1 TRBV27 TRBD2 TGTGCCAGCAGCCTCAGGTCGGCGGGAGGGCCTAGGGATGAGCAGTTCTTC CASSLRSAGGPRDEQFF
. TRBJ2-7 TRBV5-4 . TGTGCCAGCAGCTTGGGTGAGGTCTCCTACGAGCAGTACTTC CASSLGEVSYEQYF
few TRBJ1-1 TRBV6-1 . TGTGCCAGCAGTGATTGGGGGAGGCAGAACACTGAAGCTTTCTTT CASSDWGRQNTEAFF
. TRBJ1-4 TRBV6-5 . TGTGCCAGCAGCTCCGGGTCCATTAATGAAAAACTGTTTTTT CASSSGSINEKLFF
. TRBJ1-5 TRBV18 TRBD1 TGTGCCAGCTCACCACCGTCCGCGACAGGGGACAATCAGCCCCAGCATTTT CASSPPSATGDNQPQHF
. TRBJ2-7 TRBV19 TRBD1 TGTGCCAGTAGTATAGTAGGGACAGGGGACTCCTACGAGCAGTACTTC CASSIVGTGDSYEQYF
. TRBJ2-3 TRBV7-2 . TGTGCCAGCAGCTTTCTGGGGCTGGTCACAGATACGCAGTATTTT CASSFLGLVTDTQYF
. TRBJ2-6 TRBV19 . TGTGCCAGTACTACGAGTCTCTCTGGGGCCAACGTCCTGACTTTC CASTTSLSGANVLTF
. TRBJ1-4 TRBV12-5 TRBD1 TGTGCTAGTGGTTTGGGACAGGGGGCTAATGAAAAACTGTTTTTT CASGLGQGANEKLFF
. TRBJ1-2 TRBV27 . TGTGCCAGCGGGGGGGGAACCAACTATGGCTACACCTTC CASGGGTNYGYTF
. TRBJ2-7 TRBV7-9 . TGTGCCAGCAGCCCCCGGGGTTACGAGCAGTACTTC CASSPRGYEQYF
. TRBJ1-3 TRBV28 . TGTGCCAGCAGACTCGGCGGGGACTCTGGAAACACCATATATTTT CASRLGGDSGNTIYF
few TRBJ2-3 TRBV4-2 TRBD2 TGTGCCAGCAGCCAAGGTCGGACTAGCGGGAGATCAGATACGCAGTATTTT CASSQGRTSGRSDTQYF